The entry below gives a single T cell receptor (beta chain) sequence along with its context. This clonotype has a handful of counts. Its antigen is currently not known. The sample holds no much larger clone one base away, and base qualities are not on file. The receptor library was made with 5' RACE. Sequenced on an Illumina HiSeq 2500. A second PCR of roughly 6 to 12 cycles was run with a J-beta primer mix and a sample-barcoded 5' primer. A unique molecular identifier was introduced onto each TCR beta cDNA molecule by a template-switch 5' adaptor carrying 12 random nucleotides. At least 3 million CDR3-containing paired-end reads were obtained from each sample. First-strand cDNA was synthesized from all RNA with the Mint cDNA synthesis kit, primed by a TRBC-specific oligonucleotide. After uracil-DNA glycosylase treatment, a first 18-cycle PCR used universal primers M1SS and BC2_uni_R on all cDNA. Per the original workflow: Each sample was normalized by randomly selecting 1 million high-quality reads, each carrying a distinct molecular identifier. Instead of being binned into consensus sequences, reads with shared molecular identifiers were discarded. MiTCR, run with a Q25 quality threshold and the strictest error-elimination algorithm, handled CDR3 identification, clonotype clustering and error correction. Lower-bound total TCR beta diversity was estimated with a nonparametric unseen species model using Euler transformation. TCRdb handled the public reads itself, with Q25 trimming in fastp and clone calling in MiXCR, and kept productive beta chains. Every entry covers one CDR3 protein and lists the most common genes and DNA from its rows. These V and J calls originate from TCRdb's pipeline instead of the authors' own analysis. This sample holds under 2 million distinct CDR3 sequences; roughly 32% were observed only once. In total, the top ten clones hold 11% of the sample.

This specimen comes from a study of blood T cells in healthy people across ages (dated by TCRdb to the mid-2010s). Context from the whole study: In model experiments, roughly one uniquely barcoded TCR beta cDNA molecule per two T cells was captured by template switching. Age-related changes in TCR beta repertoire diversity were measured in the study by deep sequencing normalized with unique cDNA molecular identifiers. Donors were grouped into four age groups: young (average approximately 15 years), middle-aged (over 35), aged (roughly 67) and long-lived (less than 85). To avoid experimental bias, donors of different ages were randomly spread across the sequencing lanes. Two additional independent replicas of 1 million unique cDNA reads from the same blood draw were analyzed for two donors (one aged 18 to 29 and one aged 80 or older). Results and caveats for the whole study, not just this receptor: Compared with the aged group, the long-lived group had more naive CD4+ T cells, fewer expanded clones and increased TCR diversity, a pattern suggesting age selection. The CMV infection status of donors was not known, potentially confounding age-related changes in expanded clonotypes. A strong correlation was found between observed TCR beta diversity and the percentage of naive T cells measured by flow cytometry. Bulk unsorted PBMC profiling prevented conclusive comparison of naive and antigen-experienced compartments. As age increased, observed TCR beta diversity per million T cells dropped in a roughly linear way, and a significant reduction was already evident by age 40. Estimates of total diversity based on one million sequenced T cells were considered lower bounds and underestimates.

V is cut by 4 bases and J by 2 bases, and the space between the germline ends is 16 bases. CDR1 and CDR2 were assigned from the germline V gene as SGDLS and YYNGEE. Including the terminal cysteine and phenylalanine, the CDR3 comprises 15 residues. Only the CDR3 portion is preserved as DNA: 45 bases, with reading frame beginning at the first base. The donors were roughly 38 Caucasian individuals from Russia, aged roughly 6 to 100 years, who were systemically healthy. Each donor gave roughly 9.5 milliliters of peripheral blood, collected into EDTA-treated Vacutainer tubes. Ficoll-Paque density-gradient centrifugation was used to isolate PBMCs, with at least 6.5 million obtained per sample. Total RNA was extracted from PBMCs with Trizol reagent, with at least 6 micrograms obtained per sample. For every donor, an aliquot of PBMCs went through flow cytometry to measure the percentages of naive CD45RAhigh/CD27high T cells.

The TCR originated in a woman aged 30 to 39 in good health. Sequencing was done on a sample of blood. This chain joins TRBV9 to TRBJ2-7; the D gene is perhaps TRBD1 or TRBD2, each of them matching over 5 bases. CDR3 loop: CASSLYGDATYEQYF. The sequence in DNA is TGTGCCAGCAGCCTGTATGGGGACGCCACCTACGAGCAGTACTTC.